This TCR beta chain appears in the sequencing data of a study of cytomegalovirus exposure and HLA in healthy donors. Looking at the study overall: The approximately 120 validation repertoires matched the roughly 630 first-cohort repertoires in platform, a later analysis reported.

TCRdb's copy holds only in-frame clones and misses some; the assay was immunoSEQ multiplex PCR. This sample has about 400,000 clones; around 86% occur once, and the top ten carry 0.8% to 0.85%. CDR1 is LNHDA and CDR2 is SQIVND in the germline V gene (reference sequence). The CDR3 consists of 16 residues. The germline V and J ends were trimmed by 4 bases and 5 bases, with 17 bases remaining between them. The sequenced sample was PBMCs. The chain joins TRBV19 to TRBJ1-4; TRBD1 might be the D (6 bases). The sequence was obtained from a woman under 30 in good health and CMV-seronegative. The CDR3 DNA reads as TGTGCCAGTAGTACCGACTGGACAGCGCTGAATGAAAAACTGTTTTTT. This gives the protein CASSTDWTALNEKLFF.